The present TCR beta chain was sequenced within a study of memory CD4+ T cells and cytomegalovirus serostatus (dated by TCRdb to the late 2010s). For the wider study: The cohort comprised 33 healthy Belgian adults, 9 CMV seropositive and around 24 CMV seronegative. To replicate a published TCR-based CMV serostatus classifier, the study sequenced CD4+ memory TCRbeta repertoires from a Belgian cohort whose cytomegalovirus serostatus was known. Broad study findings and their caveats: Among the 150 to 200 previously reported CMV-associated TCRbeta sequences, about 71 showed up in the CD4+ memory repertoires, with each one found in between one and five individuals. The results were read as suggesting that the CMV-associated TCR signature is, for the most part, present in the CD4+ memory repertoire. Unlike the original study, which covered naive and memory CD4+ and CD8+ populations, the Belgian study sequenced only CD4+CD45RO+ memory cells. A median bootstrapped AUC of around 0.94 with a 95% CI of 0.76-1.00 was achieved on the Belgian cohort by the original-framework classifier. For CMV serostatus prediction, a median bootstrapped AUC of approximately 0.95 was reached with the original framework, and a median bootstrapped AUC of around 0.89 was reached with a US-trained random forest.

Single viable CD3+CD4+CD8-CD45RO+ cells were sorted as memory CD4+ T cells on a FACSAria II. To determine CMV serostatus, a Roche Elecsys assay was used that detects serum IgG against CMV pp150, pp28, p38 and p52. After the samples were thawed, total CD4+ T cells were enriched through positive selection using CD4 magnetic microbeads. The samples came from a different study that was designed specifically to examine the CD4+ T cell memory repertoire. Following standard operating procedures, peripheral blood mononuclear cells were isolated and cryopreserved, while serum was kept at -80 degrees C. The staining used CD3-PerCP (BW264/56), CD4-APC (RPA-T4), CD45RO-PE (UCHT1) and CD8-Pacific Orange (3B5) antibodies, and Sytox blue was used to exclude non-viable cells. Trimming accounts for 7 bases at V and 0 bases at J, while the number of junction bases matched to no gene is 2. Taken from cysteine to phenylalanine, the CDR3 has 14 residues. Only the CDR3 DNA is retained, 42 bases long and in frame from the first base. CDR1 MNHNY and CDR2 SVGAGI were looked up in the germline V gene (reference sequence).

The Quick-DNA Microprep Kit was used to extract genomic DNA from the sorted cells. Amplification of TCRbeta DNA was done with the immunoSEQ hsTCRbeta kit, following the protocol from the manufacturer. An Illumina MiSeq instrument was used to sequence the TCRbeta libraries. The source study handled its data this way. Once out-of-frame sequences had been removed, approximately 2,000,000 distinct TCRbeta sequences were left, which works out to an average of approximately 70,000 per individual. Two values were used to score each individual: the count of fewer than 200 previously reported CMV-associated TCRbeta sequences and the total count of productive distinct TCRbeta sequences. A beta-binomial model was reimplemented in Python, and scikit-learn random forests with default parameters were trained on US cohort data. On the Belgian cohort, classifier performance was reported as the median AUC, along with percentile confidence intervals, across 10,000 bootstrap iterations. The table was pulled from immuneACCESS by TCRdb, which kept in-frame rearrangements only. Such tables lose some clones; where checked, under half of the loss comes from unresolved V genes, and the rest has no known cause. That table furnishes V, J and clone size, whereas the DNA furnished D and trimming. Recorded for this sample are around 25,000 clones; 70% to 80% of them occurred a single time. The ten largest clones take up around 1% of the sample.

About this clone: The clone's antigen remains unknown. One base away there is no much larger clone; base qualities are not given.

The TCR was taken from an adult in good health and CMV-seronegative. Sequencing was done on a sample of memory CD4+ T cells from blood. The chain couples TRBV6-6 to TRBJ2-3, and 9 junctional nucleotides match TRBD2. The CDR3 reads as follows: CASTREGSTDTQYF. DNA sequence: TGTGCCAGCACGCGGGAGGGCAGCACAGATACGCAGTATTTT.